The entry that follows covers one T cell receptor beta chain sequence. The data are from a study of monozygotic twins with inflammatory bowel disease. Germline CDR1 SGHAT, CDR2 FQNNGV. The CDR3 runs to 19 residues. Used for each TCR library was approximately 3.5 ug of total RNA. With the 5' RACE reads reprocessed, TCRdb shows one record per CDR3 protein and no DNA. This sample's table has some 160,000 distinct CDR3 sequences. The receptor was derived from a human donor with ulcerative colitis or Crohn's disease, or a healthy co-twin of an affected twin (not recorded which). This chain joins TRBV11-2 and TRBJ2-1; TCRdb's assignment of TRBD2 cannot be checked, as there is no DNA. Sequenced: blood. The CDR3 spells CASSLTVLAAPVLRNEQFF.